The 11 T cell receptor beta chains presented below share a single source sample, sequenced in a study of blood T cell repertoires in COVID-19. This table comes from immunoSEQ multiplex PCR, and its TCRdb copy is limited to in-frame clones, with some not included. This sample has around 300,000 clones, with roughly nine tenths found just once. Sequencing input: peripheral blood. The receptors stem from a woman between 40 and 55 years old who had recovered from COVID-19.

This chain connects TRBV9 to TRBJ2-1, with 15 nucleotides matching TRBD2. CDR3 length: 20 amino acids. The V gene end was trimmed by 0 bases and the J gene end by 2 bases; junction bases not matched to a gene: 9. The V gene's germline CDR1 is SGDLS and CDR2 YYNGEE. The CDR3 sequence: CASSVGVRGTSGRPYNEQFF. Here the CDR3 DNA reads TGTGCCAGCAGCGTAGGAGTAAGGGGGACTAGCGGGAGGCCCTACAATGAGCAGTTCTTC.

The chain carries TRBV11-2 and TRBJ2-1, with 10 bases aligning to TRBD2. Germline V gene data show CDR1 as SGHAT and CDR2 as FQNNGV. The CDR3 runs to 15 residues. Losses at the gene ends were 0 bases for V and 9 bases for J; bases not matched to a gene: 5. The CDR3 DNA sequence: TGTGCCAGCAGCTTAGAAGGTTCTAGCGGGAGTGAGCAGTTCTTC. Translation gives CASSLEGSSGSEQFF.

The chain recombines TRBV28 with TRBJ1-6; possibly TRBD1 for D (5 bases). Germline V gene lookup returns CDR1 MDHEN and CDR2 SYDVKM. With 10 bases removed from V and 8 bases from J, the gap between germline ends came to 18 bases. The CDR3 is 14 amino acids. Here the CDR3 DNA reads TGTGCCATGTCCCCGGGGAGGGGAGATTCACCCCTCCACTTT. Residues: CAMSPGRGDSPLHF.

The chain uses TRBV7-8 and TRBJ1-1; 8 nucleotides agree with TRBD1. Germline V gene sequence: CDR1 SGHVS, CDR2 FQNEAQ. After removal of 5 bases from V and 4 bases from J, the junction contained 9 bases not matched to a gene. CDR3 length equals 15 residues. CDR3 region: CASSADRVESTEAFF. For the CDR3, the DNA is TGTGCCAGCAGCGCGGACAGGGTAGAGAGCACTGAAGCTTTCTTT.

This clone was found once. This chain connects TRBV28 to TRBJ2-3; 9 nucleotides match TRBD1. This CDR3 is 13 amino acids long. The ends lost 6 bases at V and 6 bases at J; junction bases unmatched: 4. The germline V gene encodes CDR1 MDHEN and CDR2 SYDVKM. In nucleotides, the CDR3 is TGTGCCAGCAGACGGACAGGGGTGGATACGCAGTATTTT. Residues: CASRRTGVDTQYF. Variable domain in full (rest from reference TRBV28 and TRBJ2-3): DVKVTQSSRYLVKRTGEKVFLECVQDMDHENMFWYRQDPGLGLRLIYFSYDVKMKEKGDIPEGYSVSREKKERFSLILESASTNQTSMYLCASRRTGVDTQYFGPGTRLTVL.

The rearrangement uses TRBV3-1 (or the pseudogene TRBV3-2) and TRBJ1-3; D is ambiguous. Deletions cut 0 bases from V and 1 base from J, with 4 bases between. In germline, CDR1 is LGHDT, CDR2 YNNKEL (reference sequence). The CDR3 sequence is 14 residues long. The CDR3, as DNA: TGTGCCAGCAGCCAAGATTCATCTGGAAACACCATATATTTT. Translated: CASSQDSSGNTIYF.

This sequence joins TRBV5-4 and TRBJ2-7, with a possible D match to TRBD2 (6 bases). Trimming left V 1 base short and J 4 bases short, with 12 bases between. CDR1 is SGHNT, CDR2 YYREEE, per germline (reference sequence). The CDR3 runs to 14 residues. CDR3 nucleotides: TGTGCCAGCAGCTTGTCCGGGACTCTTTACGAGCAGTACTTC. It is translated as CASSLSGTLYEQYF.

CDR3 sequence: CASSLKAAGIYNEQFF. CDR3 in DNA: TGTGCCAGCAGCTTAAAGGCTGCGGGGATATACAATGAGCAGTTCTTC. V gene TRBV11-3 combines with J gene TRBJ2-1; D possibly corresponds to TRBD2 (6 bases). This CDR3 comprises 16 residues. V was clipped by 2 bases and J by 4 bases, with 15 bases between them. Germline loops: CDR1 SGHNT, CDR2 YENEEA.

The rearrangement uses TRBV28 and TRBJ2-7; the D gene is possibly TRBD1 (6 bases). Germline V gene sequence: CDR1 MDHEN, CDR2 SYDVKM. V lost 5 bases to trimming and J lost 2 bases, with 13 bases between them. The CDR3 is 14 amino acids. CDR3 protein: CASSPWTDTYEQYF. The DNA of the CDR3 is TGTGCCAGCAGTCCTTGGACAGATACCTACGAGCAGTACTTC.

This sequence joins TRBV13 and TRBJ1-2; D may be TRBD1 (6 bases). The CDR3 totals 18 residues. The V end lost 2 bases, the J end lost 2 bases, and 21 bases lay between the germline ends. Germline-derived CDR1 and CDR2 are PRHDT and FYEKMQ (reference sequence). The CDR3 reads CASSLIIEPGTTNYGYTF. As DNA, the CDR3 is TGTGCCAGCAGCTTAATCATCGAACCCGGGACAACCAACTATGGCTACACCTTC.

This clone came up a few times. The chain links TRBV19 to TRBJ2-2, with 10 positions matching TRBD2. Germline V CDR1 and CDR2: LNHDA, SQIVND (reference sequence). This CDR3 contains 19 residues. Losses at the gene ends were 7 bases for V and 6 bases for J; bases not matched to a gene: 20. The CDR3 loop is CASKGVAGGPSRNAGELFF. The CDR3 coding sequence is TGTGCCAGTAAGGGGGTAGCGGGAGGTCCGAGTCGTAATGCCGGGGAGCTGTTTTTT.